The T cell receptor beta chain described here comes from a study of patients and donors after allogeneic stem cell transplantation. TCRdb re-analysed the RT-PCR reads in MiXCR, keeping a single row per CDR3 protein. The sample consists of tens of thousands of distinct CDR3 sequences, 8% to 10% of them appearing once. The CDR3 is made up of 16 amino acids. Trimming pared 0 bases from V and 2 bases from J, leaving 16 bases between. Germline CDR1 DFQATT, CDR2 SNEGSKA (reference sequence). The sequenced material came from blood, either unsorted or a sorted T cell fraction (not recorded which). This receptor was identified in a human donor who was either an allogeneic HSCT recipient or a stem cell or donor lymphocyte infusion donor (not recorded which). It is not recorded whose cells these are; they may come from a transplant donor. The chain is built from TRBV20-1 and TRBJ2-5, with D possibly TRBD1 on 6 matching bases. As DNA, the CDR3 is TGCAGTGCTAGAGATTTTAGGGGGAGTAAACAAGAGACCCAGTACTTC. It translates to CSARDFRGSKQETQYF.